A single sample is the source of the 32 T cell receptor beta chains below, sequenced in a study of Tregs in tolerant kidney transplant recipients. Repertoires were generated with immunoSEQ multiplex PCR, while TCRdb's copy carries only in-frame clones and drops some. The profile shows approximately 100,000 clones, approximately 93% of them singletons. Sequenced material: CD4+ T cells from blood, taken before the transplant. These receptors were obtained from a human donor who received a combined kidney and bone marrow transplant.

The count of this clone is one. This chain connects TRBV2 to TRBJ1-5; D gene ambiguous. The CDR3 has 13 residues. Between the trimmed V and J ends, which lost 4 bases and 7 bases, there was a span of 11 bases. Looked up from germline, CDR1 is SNHLY and CDR2 is FYNNEI. CDR3 loop: CASSGEGKQPQHF. The DNA for the CDR3 is TGTGCCAGCAGTGGGGAGGGAAAACAGCCCCAGCATTTT.

V gene TRBV19 combines with J gene TRBJ2-2; 7 positions agree with TRBD1. The CDR3 is 15 residues long. V gave up 8 bases and J gave up 3 bases; unmatched junction bases: 9. From germline, CDR1 is LNHDA and CDR2 SQIVND (reference sequence). This chain's CDR3 is CASRRGGDDTGELFF. DNA for the CDR3: TGTGCCAGTCGGAGAGGGGGCGATGACACCGGGGAGCTGTTTTTT.

The chain links TRBV28 to TRBJ2-7, with no clear D. V was pared by 5 bases and J by 7 bases, with 21 bases between. Germline CDR1 and CDR2: MDHEN and SYDVKM. CDR3 size: 15 residues. CDR3 sequence: CASSPLGDSRMEQYF. The CDR3 nucleotides are TGTGCCAGCAGTCCCCTGGGTGACTCTAGGATGGAGCAGTACTTC.

The genes are TRBV5-4 and TRBJ2-3; TRBD2 is a possible D gene (5 bases). Trimming removed 3 bases from V and 0 bases from J, with 8 bases in between. The CDR3 spans 14 residues. Germline assignment: CDR1 SGHNT and CDR2 YYREEE (reference sequence). CDR3 nucleotides: TGTGCCAGCAGCTCGGGCGGGAGCACAGATACGCAGTATTTT. It encodes CASSSGGSTDTQYF.

This rearrangement joins TRBV4-2 to TRBJ2-1, with D perhaps matching TRBD2 (6 bases). Germline V lookup: CDR1 LGHNA, CDR2 YNFKEQ. The CDR3 length is 15 residues. Trimming took 0 bases from V and 3 from J, leaving 9 bases between them. This CDR3 is CASSQEGGDYNEQFF. CDR3 DNA sequence: TGTGCCAGCAGCCAAGAGGGCGGGGACTACAATGAGCAGTTCTTC.

CDR3 in DNA: TGCGCCAGCAGCCAAGGACAAGGGGAGACCCAGTACTTC. Translating gives CASSQGQGETQYF. The chain combines TRBV5-1 with TRBJ2-5, with D possibly being TRBD1 (5 bases). Germline CDR1 reads SGHRS; CDR2 reads YFSETQ. There are 13 residues in the CDR3. V lost 4 bases and J lost 5, with 12 bases in between.

CDR3 in amino acids: CASSLDPESYNEQFF. CDR3 in DNA: TGTGCCAGCAGCTTAGATCCTGAGAGCTACAATGAGCAGTTCTTC. The V and J genes are TRBV7-2 and TRBJ2-1; D gene unclear. Trimming left V 1 base short and J 3 bases short, with 10 bases between. There are 15 residues in the CDR3. The germline V gene encodes CDR1 SGHTA and CDR2 FQGNSA.

The V call is TRBV4-3, the J call TRBJ2-6; TRBD1 matches 8 bases. The V and J ends lost 1 base and 2 bases, in that order; junction bases with no gene match: 4. The CDR3 has 17 residues. Germline V gives CDR1 LGHNA, CDR2 YSLEER. The DNA for the CDR3 is TGCGCCAGCAGCCAAGGGCTGGACAGGGCTGGGGCCAACGTCCTGACTTTC. Protein product: CASSQGLDRAGANVLTF.

The genes are TRBV21-1 and TRBJ2-1; the listed D gene, TRBD1, was not tested against the DNA. TRBV21-1 is tagged as a pseudogene. The CDR3 is 18 amino acids. CDR3 region: CASSKWQAFPPLYNEQFF. CDR3 DNA sequence: TGTGCCAGCAGCAAGTGGCAGGCCTTTCCTCCACTTTACAATGAGCAGTTCTTC.

The CDR3 coding sequence is TGTGCCAGCAGCTTTCAGGGCTCTGGGGCCAACGTCCTGACTTTC. Protein product: CASSFQGSGANVLTF. The chain combines TRBV7-3 with TRBJ2-6; a possible D gene is TRBD1 (5 bases). Germline CDR1 SGHTA, CDR2 FQGTGA. V dropped 3 bases and J dropped 0 bases, with 6 bases sitting between them. This CDR3 region has 15 residues.

This chain links TRBV5-1 with TRBJ1-2; no reliable D call. The CDR3 has 17 amino acids. The V end lost 2 bases, the J end lost 4 bases, and 21 bases lay between the germline ends. Germline lookup yields CDR1 SGHRS and CDR2 YFSETQ. The CDR3 DNA sequence: TGCGCCAGCAGCTTCGCCACCCTCCGAGCAGGTTTCTATGGCTACACCTTC. Amino acids: CASSFATLRAGFYGYTF.

The gene calls are TRBV7-9 and TRBJ1-3, with D unresolved. The V end lost 0 bases, the J end lost 3 bases, and 6 bases lay between the germline ends. The CDR3 has 14 amino acids. Looked up from germline, CDR1 is SEHNR and CDR2 is FQNEAQ (reference sequence). The CDR3 region is CASSLAGGGNTIYF. DNA of the CDR3: TGTGCCAGCAGCTTAGCGGGAGGTGGAAACACCATATATTTT.

This rearrangement joins TRBV10-3 to TRBJ1-2; tentatively, D is TRBD1 (6 bases). Germline CDR1 ENHRY, CDR2 SYGVKD. The CDR3 loop spans 15 amino acids. V lost 6 bases and J 7 bases, leaving 21 bases between the germline ends. The CDR3, as DNA: TGTGCCATCAGCGGGATCCGGGACACGGGGGGTGGCTACACCTTC. Its translation is CAISGIRDTGGGYTF.

V is TRBV7-8 and J is TRBJ1-5; TRBD1 agrees at 7 bases. The CDR3 extends over 17 amino acids. V shed 1 base and J 5 bases; nucleotides not matched to a gene: 11. Germline V gene lookup returns CDR1 SGHVS and CDR2 FQNEAQ. DNA of the CDR3: TGTGCCAGCAGCTTAGTTCTGAGCAGGGGGTATTATCAGCCCCAGCATTTT. Translation: CASSLVLSRGYYQPQHF.

The chain couples TRBV5-8 to TRBJ1-2, with D unclear. The germline V gene encodes CDR1 SGHTS and CDR2 YDEGEE. This CDR3 contains 12 residues. CDR3 protein: CAAGLLNYGYTF. The CDR3 region has the DNA TGTGCAGCGGGGTTACTCAACTATGGCTACACCTTC. The entire variable domain, with the rest obtained from reference TRBV5-8 and TRBJ1-2, is as follows: EAGVTQSPTHLIKTRGQQATLRCSPISGHTSVYWYQQALGLGLQFLLWYDEGEERNRGNFPPRFSGRQFPNYSSELNVNALELEDSALYLCAAGLLNYGYTFGSGTRLTVV.

The V and J genes are TRBV5-8 and TRBJ1-5; 7 nucleotides agree with TRBD1. V trimming: 6 bases; J trimming: 4 bases; junction bases outside the gene matches: 4. This CDR3 has 13 amino acids. CDR1 SGHTS and CDR2 YDEGEE come from the germline V gene. Written as DNA, the CDR3 is TGTGCCAGCACCTACAGGGGAAATCAGCCCCAGCATTTT. Translated, it gives CASTYRGNQPQHF. Complete variable domain (other parts from reference TRBV5-8 and TRBJ1-5): EAGVTQSPTHLIKTRGQQATLRCSPISGHTSVYWYQQALGLGLQFLLWYDEGEERNRGNFPPRFSGRQFPNYSSELNVNALELEDSALYLCASTYRGNQPQHFGDGTRLSIL.

The rearrangement links TRBV7-9 to TRBJ2-1; 7 nucleotides match TRBD2. Germline V gene data show CDR1 as SEHNR and CDR2 as FQNEAQ (reference sequence). The junction had 5 bases not matched to a gene; V was cut back by 1 base and J by 2 bases. The CDR3 is made up of 16 amino acids. Here the CDR3 DNA reads TGTGCCAGCAGCTTAGGCCTAGCGGCAACCTACAATGAGCAGTTCTTC. Translating it yields CASSLGLAATYNEQFF.

DNA for the CDR3: TGTGCCAGCAGCTTGGGGGGAGGCGGTCGAACAGATACGCAGTATTTT. Its translation is CASSLGGGGRTDTQYF. The chain joins TRBV5-4 to TRBJ2-3, with D possibly matching TRBD2 (6 bases). CDR1 is SGHNT and CDR2 is YYREEE in the germline V gene (reference sequence). The ends were cut back, 0 bases at V and 3 bases at J, with 14 bases in the middle. CDR3 length equals 16 residues. The full variable domain, completed using reference TRBV5-4 and TRBJ2-3, is ETGVTQSPTHLIKTRGQQVTLRCSSQSGHNTVSWYQQALGQGPQFIFQYYREEENGRGNFPPRFSGLQFPNYSSELNVNALELDDSALYLCASSLGGGGRTDTQYFGPGTRLTVL.

This chain joins TRBV7-9 and TRBJ2-1, with 8 positions matching TRBD2. Looked up from germline, CDR1 is SEHNR and CDR2 is FQNEAQ (reference sequence). The CDR3 consists of 12 residues. The V segment lost 8 bases and the J segment 3 bases; nucleotides outside the gene matches: 0. This CDR3 reads CASREGYNEQFF. The CDR3, as DNA: TGTGCCAGCCGGGAGGGCTACAATGAGCAGTTCTTC.

The chain uses TRBV9 and TRBJ1-1, with 10 positions matching TRBD1. Losses at the gene ends were 1 base for V and 7 bases for J; bases not matched to a gene: 13. CDR1 is SGDLS and CDR2 is YYNGEE in the germline V gene. CDR3 length equals 17 residues. The CDR3 bases are TGTGCCAGCAGCGTACTGGACCTCGGGGACAGGGGTGGTGAAGCTTTCTTT. It specifies CASSVLDLGDRGGEAFF.

The chain is built from TRBV27 and TRBJ2-1; D is perhaps TRBD1 (6 bases). There are 14 residues in the CDR3. Trimming removed 7 bases from V and 2 bases from J, with 12 bases in between. Germline-derived CDR1 and CDR2 are MNHEY and SMNVEV (reference sequence). CDR3 in DNA: TGTGCCAGCAATTTTCGGGACACCTACAATGAGCAGTTCTTC. It codes for CASNFRDTYNEQFF.

This chain joins TRBV7-6 and TRBJ2-7; 7 nucleotides line up with TRBD2. V gave up 0 bases and J gave up 6 bases; unmatched junction bases: 2. Germline V gene sequence: CDR1 SGHVS, CDR2 FNYEAQ. The CDR3 consists of 13 residues. CDR3 in amino acids: CASSLAGGSEQYF. The DNA for the CDR3 is TGTGCCAGCAGCTTAGCGGGGGGGAGCGAGCAGTACTTC.

This chain connects TRBV5-1 to TRBJ2-1; 7 bases map to TRBD2. J gave up 8 bases and V 2 bases, and 16 bases lay outside the gene matches. In germline, CDR1 is SGHRS, CDR2 YFSETQ. The CDR3 is 17 residues long. CDR3 residues: CASSLTRGGTHDDEQFF. CDR3 nucleotide sequence: TGCGCCAGCAGCTTAACCCGCGGGGGTACCCATGACGATGAGCAGTTCTTC.

As for this clone: Germline is not matched at one junction end, which may reflect a read error. The identical CDR3 is also encoded by other nucleotide sequences in the sample. The V gene is TRBV15, the J gene TRBJ2-7; possibly TRBD2 for D (6 bases). Germline V gene sequence: CDR1 LNHNV, CDR2 YYDKDF (reference sequence). This CDR3 comprises 14 residues. The CDR3 nucleotides read TGCGCCACCAGCAGGGTCCCCGTGGGAGGCGAGCAGTACTTC. This gives the protein CATSRVPVGGEQYF.

This rearrangement joins TRBV19 to TRBJ2-2, with D possibly TRBD2 on 5 matching bases. This CDR3 contains 10 residues. Trimming stripped 8 bases from V and 7 bases from J, with 5 bases between. Looked up from germline, CDR1 is LNHDA and CDR2 is SQIVND (reference sequence). The CDR3, as DNA: TGTGCCAGTCGGGGCGGGGAGCTGTTTTTT. Translated: CASRGGELFF.

V gene TRBV19 combines with J gene TRBJ2-1; the D gene is possibly TRBD2 (6 bases). Germline loops: CDR1 LNHDA, CDR2 SQIVND (reference sequence). V was pared by 2 bases and J by 8 bases, with 16 bases between. The CDR3 contains 15 residues. For the CDR3, the DNA is TGTGCCAGTAGTATAACGGGCGACCCGGGGGATGAGCAGTTCTTC. Translated, it gives CASSITGDPGDEQFF.

V usage is TRBV4-1 and J usage is TRBJ2-4, with 9 bases lining up with TRBD2. Trimming removed 0 bases from V and 5 bases from J; junction bases left unmatched: 8. From germline, CDR1 is MGHRA and CDR2 YSYEKL. The CDR3 has 17 residues. CDR3 DNA: TGCGCCAGCAGCCAAGATGGGAAGGCGGGGGGGCAAAACATTCAGTACTTC. Amino acid sequence: CASSQDGKAGGQNIQYF.

The chain recombines TRBV28 with TRBJ1-6, with D uncertain. V was cut by 4 bases and J by 6 bases, with 13 bases left in between. The CDR3 sequence is 15 residues long. Germline CDR1 reads MDHEN; CDR2 reads SYDVKM. The DNA of the CDR3 is TGTGCCAGCAGTTCCCCGACTCGACCTAATTCACCCCTCCACTTT. It is translated as CASSSPTRPNSPLHF.

The J gene is TRBJ1-6, the V gene TRBV7-2; a possible D gene is TRBD1 (5 bases). The CDR3 length is 14 residues. V was cut by 4 bases and J by 11 bases, with 15 bases left in between. CDR1 is SGHTA, CDR2 FQGNSA, per germline. The CDR3 nucleotides are TGTGCCAGCAGCTCGCCCGCAGGGTCGCCACCCCTCCACTTT. Translation: CASSSPAGSPPLHF.

V and J are TRBV5-1 and TRBJ1-3; D is perhaps TRBD1 (6 bases). The CDR3 runs 14 residues. V was clipped by 4 bases and J by 2 bases, with 10 bases between them. Germline-derived CDR1 and CDR2 are SGHRS and YFSETQ. CDR3 in amino acids: CASSPQGTGNTIYF. In DNA form, the CDR3 reads TGCGCCAGCAGCCCCCAGGGGACTGGAAACACCATATATTTT.

In DNA form, the CDR3 reads TGTGCCAGCAGCCAAGATTTTAGGACAGGGGTCACCTACGAGCAGTACTTC. Its translation: CASSQDFRTGVTYEQYF. The chain is built from TRBV14 and TRBJ2-7; 9 bases map to TRBD1. This CDR3 is 17 amino acids long. V was clipped by 0 bases and J by 2 bases; unmatched bases: 8. Germline V gene data show CDR1 as SGHDN and CDR2 as FVKESK.

This clone was seen only once. The V call is TRBV5-6, the J call TRBJ2-3; TRBD2 matches at 9 bases. CDR3 length: 16 amino acids. The V gene's germline CDR1 is SGHDT and CDR2 YYEEEE. J gave up 4 bases and V 4 bases, and 10 bases lay outside the gene matches. CDR3 protein: CASSPPGGGVPDTQYF. Here the CDR3 DNA reads TGTGCCAGCAGCCCCCCGGGCGGGGGGGTTCCAGATACGCAGTATTTT.